Only a few counts were recorded for the clone carrying this TCR beta chain. The antigen remains undetermined. All of the isolated RNA was reverse transcribed, so expressed TCRB transcripts were sequenced. Sequencing used immunoSEQ multiplex PCR; TCRdb keeps in-frame clones, though not all of them. The sample lists 600,000 to 650,000 clones; about 16% were seen once. The data stem from a study of beta chain features in type 1 diabetes. Study-wide results and caveats: In the patient group, naive, central memory and Treg TCRB repertoires seemed more alike than in the healthy donor group. TCRB rearrangement may or may not be influenced by HLA type; here this remained unresolved. Type 1 diabetes patients showed a moderate but significant shortening of TCRB CDR3s in all four CD4+ subsets.

A single heparinised draw of roughly 0.11 L on average was taken per donor. This TCR derives from a man younger than 35 in good health. Sequencing input: naive CD4+ T cells from blood.

Here the CDR3 reads CSGGQGGGEQYF. The CDR3 DNA is TGCAGCGGGGGACAAGGCGGGGGCGAGCAGTACTTC. This chain connects TRBV29-1 to TRBJ2-7, with D perhaps TRBD2 (7 bases). The germline V gene encodes CDR1 SQVTM and CDR2 ANQGSEA. Trimming cost V 7 bases and J 6 bases, with 16 bases left between them. This CDR3 spans 12 amino acids.